What follows are 7 T cell receptor beta chains derived from one specimen sequenced in a study of T cell responses to AZD1222 COVID-19 vaccine. The table came from immunoSEQ multiplex PCR; TCRdb's copy has only in-frame clones and leaves some out. The table has more than 85,000 clones, around 82% seen once; the top ten hold about 15%. The source material was peripheral blood, sampled on day 0 of AZD1222 vaccination. The receptors stem from an adult in good health.

The chain is built from TRBV3-1 (or the pseudogene TRBV3-2) and TRBJ2-3; D ambiguous. The CDR3 is made up of 13 amino acids. Germline CDR1 LGHDT, CDR2 YNNKEL (reference sequence). Trimming pared 5 bases from V and 0 bases from J, leaving 6 bases between. Here the CDR3 reads CASSATSTDTQYF. The DNA for the CDR3 is TGTGCCAGCAGCGCAACTAGCACAGATACGCAGTATTTT.

This rearrangement joins TRBV20-1 to TRBJ1-5; 9 bases map to TRBD1. J lost 0 bases, V lost 3 bases, and 9 bases had no gene match. CDR1 and CDR2 from the germline V gene are DFQATT and SNEGSKA (reference sequence). CDR3 length: 17 residues. The CDR3 DNA reads TGCAGTGCTAGTGTAGGGACAGGGCGATATAGCAATCAGCCCCAGCATTTT. Residues: CSASVGTGRYSNQPQHF.

Written as DNA, the CDR3 is TGTGCCAGCACCAGGACGGAAAACTATGGCTACACCTTC. Amino acids: CASTRTENYGYTF. The chain joins TRBV18 to TRBJ1-2; D gene unclear. This CDR3 is 13 amino acids long. V gave up 8 bases and J gave up 2 bases, with 12 bases separating them. Germline CDR1 KGHSH, CDR2 LQKENI.

This clone was counted only a few times. The rearrangement links TRBV12-3 or TRBV12-4 to TRBJ1-2; D might be TRBD1 (5 bases). CDR3 size: 12 residues. The V and J ends lost 2 bases and 7 bases respectively, with 8 bases between them. CDR3: CASSLYGGGYTF. The CDR3 bases are TGTGCCAGCAGTTTATATGGGGGTGGCTACACCTTC.

V usage is TRBV29-1 and J usage is TRBJ1-4; TRBD1 matches at 8 bases. With 8 bases clipped from V and 7 bases from J, the junction kept 15 bases outside the gene matches. The CDR3 is made up of 15 amino acids. Germline V gene sequence: CDR1 SQVTM, CDR2 ANQGSEA. The CDR3 spells CSIMGSGGLGEKLFF. The DNA of the CDR3 is TGCAGCATCATGGGGTCAGGGGGCTTGGGTGAAAAACTGTTTTTT.

The V gene is TRBV10-3, the J gene TRBJ1-5; D unresolved. V dropped 0 bases and J dropped 2 bases, with 2 bases sitting between them. There are 13 residues in the CDR3. From germline, CDR1 is ENHRY and CDR2 SYGVKD. The CDR3 loop is CAISESGNQPQHF. The CDR3 DNA reads TGTGCCATCAGTGAGTCGGGCAATCAGCCCCAGCATTTT.

V usage is TRBV28 and J usage is TRBJ1-2; D might be TRBD1 (5 bases). Germline values: CDR1 MDHEN, CDR2 SYDVKM. This CDR3 is 12 amino acids long. Trimming took off 5 bases at V and 11 bases at J, with 15 bases between the two ends. This CDR3 reads CASSAGRRGYTF. In DNA, the CDR3 is TGTGCCAGCAGTGCTGGACGGAGGGGTTACACCTTC.